This T cell receptor beta chain is from a study of T cell clones after liver transplantation. This clone was counted between two and nine times. The method was immunoSEQ multiplex PCR; TCRdb's version includes in-frame clones alone and lacks a portion of them. The sample holds about 85,000 clones; about 84% are singletons and the top ten take 0.47%. The source of this sequence is a human patient who received a liver transplant. Some T cells may be provided by the graft donor. Source: CD4+ T cells from blood, taken 45 to 46 months after liver transplant.

CDR3 region: CASSGSSEQFF. The CDR3 DNA follows: TGTGCCAGCAGCGGGAGCAGTGAGCAGTTCTTC. The chain has TRBV5-4 and TRBJ2-1; perhaps TRBD2 as D (5 bases). The CDR3 is made up of 11 amino acids. With 4 bases removed from V and 9 bases from J, the gap between germline ends came to 8 bases. Germline V lookup: CDR1 SGHNT, CDR2 YYREEE (reference sequence).